The clone carrying this T cell receptor (beta chain) was recorded many times. Antigen unknown. The authors amplified TCR beta CDR3 regions, and they did so from RNA transcripts for repertoire sequencing. An opening RT-PCR round employed HTBI primers and preceded a second-round multiplex PCR. Each CDR3 protein gets one entry after TCRdb re-called the multiplex PCR reads with MiXCR. This table has 200,000 to 250,000 distinct CDR3 sequences, approximately 21% appearing once. Germline CDR1 is LGHNT and CDR2 is FRNRAP. The V and J ends lost 7 bases and 3 bases respectively, with 19 bases between them. The CDR3 covers 15 residues. The data belong to a study of Graves' ophthalmopathy and Graves' hyperthyroidism. As for the study in general: The authors collected peripheral blood at initial diagnosis, before any treatment. Broader study findings: Ophthalmopathy was separated from stable hyperthyroidism by a 13-signature model with roughly 91% sensitivity and roughly 81% specificity.

Moderate-to-severe activity, CAS at least 3, NOSPECS at least 4 and duration under 3 months characterized donors with ophthalmopathy. Patients were left out if they had other autoimmune diseases, uncontrolled infections, pregnancy or lactation. The TCR comes from a woman between 45 and 65 years old with Graves' ophthalmopathy. The V call is TRBV12-5, the J call TRBJ2-7, with a possible D match to TRBD1 (6 bases). The sequencing sample was made of peripheral blood. The DNA for the CDR3 is TGTGCTAGTGCTTTTCAACAGGGCGCTTTCTACGAGCAGTACTTC. It yields the protein CASAFQQGAFYEQYF.